Following are 26 T cell receptor beta chains from one sample sequenced in a study of T cell clonality in common variable immunodeficiency. The repertoire was sequenced with immunoSEQ multiplex PCR; TCRdb's copy has only in-frame clones and lacks some. The profile covers about 52,000 clones, none occurring a single time. The sequencing input was peripheral blood mononuclear cells. Source of these receptors: a person aged 18-70 years in good health.

In its sample, this clone was seen many times. The CDR3 end lies 3 residues beyond the end of the read and is filled in from the germline J gene. The genes are TRBV5-1 and TRBJ2-2; D gene unclear. The germline gives CDR1 SGHRS, CDR2 YFSETQ. The CDR3 consists of 14 residues. V lost 7 bases and J lost 0, with 10 bases in between. The CDR3 protein is CASDIASNTGELFF. The covered CDR3 bases are TGCGCCAGCGACATCGCATCGAACACCGGGGAG. Full variable domain (remainder filled in from reference TRBV5-1 and TRBJ2-2): KAGVTQTPRYLIKTRGQQVTLSCSPISGHRSVSWYQQTPGQGLQFLFEYFSETQRNKGNFPGRFSGRQFSNSRSEMNVSTLELGDSALYLCASDIASNTGELFFGEGSRLTVL.

This clone was recorded at least ten times. The read ends 3 residues before the CDR3 terminus; that terminus is restored from the germline J gene. The chain joins TRBV5-1 to TRBJ1-1; maybe TRBD1 (5 bases). Between the trimmed V and J ends, which lost 3 bases and 4 bases, there was a span of 19 bases. This CDR3 has 16 residues. Germline V gives CDR1 SGHRS, CDR2 YFSETQ. The covered CDR3 bases are TGCGCCAGCAGCTGGGGCGAAATAAGGGGAGGCACTGAA. Protein: CASSWGEIRGGTE. The whole CDR3 protein reads CASSWGEIRGGTEAFF.

This clone showed up many times. Read sequence stops 3 residues before the CDR3 end, and the germline J gene provides the missing end. The chain is built from TRBV9 and TRBJ1-4, with D tentatively TRBD1 (6 bases). V shed 0 bases and J shed 8 bases, with 11 bases lying between them. The germline V gene encodes CDR1 SGDLS and CDR2 YYNGEE. CDR3 length: 14 residues. The CDR3 protein is CASSVGGGEEKLFF. The sequenced part of the CDR3 DNA is TGTGCCAGCAGCGTAGGAGGGGGGGAAGAAAAA.

This clone has at least ten counts. Read sequence stops 3 residues before the CDR3 end, and the germline J gene provides the missing end. The chain recombines TRBV7-3 with TRBJ1-1; D is unresolved. The V end lost 5 bases, the J end lost 0 bases, and 7 bases lay between the germline ends. The CDR3 runs 13 residues. From germline, CDR1 is SGHTA and CDR2 FQGTGA. The CDR3 bases that were read are TGTGCCAGCAGCGCCACAGTGAACACTGAA. Amino acids: CASSATVNTE. The complete CDR3 sequence is CASSATVNTEAFF.

This clone was found many times. The sequence runs out 3 residues before the end of the CDR3; the remainder is reconstructed from the germline J gene. The chain carries TRBV19 and TRBJ2-3; 7 bases line up with TRBD2. The CDR3 consists of 15 residues. Trimming took 3 bases from V and 4 from J; bases not matched to a gene: 7. Germline values: CDR1 LNHDA, CDR2 SQIVND (reference sequence). CDR3 DNA (partial): TGTGCCAGTAGTATCTCAATAGGACTAGCAGATACG. Its protein product is CASSISIGLADT. Given in full, the CDR3 is CASSISIGLADTQYF.

This clone showed up just a few times. The read falls 3 residues short of the CDR3 end, and the missing part is taken from the germline J gene. This chain connects TRBV30 to TRBJ1-4; unclear D gene. This CDR3 spans 14 amino acids. The germline V gene has CDR1 GTSNPN and CDR2 SVGIG (reference sequence). The part of the CDR3 DNA that was read is TGTGCCTGGACCCCCATCCAGATTAATTCACCA. It specifies CAWTPIQINSP. In full, the CDR3 is CAWTPIQINSPLFF.

Only a few counts were recorded for this clone. The CDR3 reads CASSLDGTGYYEQYF. CDR3 DNA, as far as it was read: TGCGCCAGCAGCTTGGATGGGACAGGGTACTACGAG. The rearrangement uses TRBV5-1 and TRBJ2-7, with 9 bases identical to TRBD1. The read stops 3 residues short of the end of the CDR3; the missing end is completed from the germline J gene. Germline loops: CDR1 SGHRS, CDR2 YFSETQ. The CDR3 contains 15 residues. V lost 0 bases and J lost 3; bases outside the gene matches: 4. The variable domain in full, with the rest retrieved from reference TRBV5-1 and TRBJ2-7, is KAGVTQTPRYLIKTRGQQVTLSCSPISGHRSVSWYQQTPGQGLQFLFEYFSETQRNKGNFPGRFSGRQFSNSRSEMNVSTLELGDSALYLCASSLDGTGYYEQYFGPGTRLTVT.

Details on this clone: The read ends 3 residues shy of where the CDR3 ends; the end is completed using the germline J gene. The chain combines TRBV29-1 with TRBJ1-4, with D maybe TRBD1 (6 bases). In germline, CDR1 is SQVTM, CDR2 ANQGSEA. The V gene lost 6 bases and the J gene lost 8 bases, with 16 bases spanning the gap. This CDR3 spans 13 amino acids. This CDR3 is CSVSDRLGEKLFF. Incomplete CDR3 DNA: TGCAGCGTATCGGACAGACTCGGCGAAAAA.

The table lists this clone with many counts. From the germline J gene comes the end of the CDR3, since the read stops 3 residues before it. V usage is TRBV19 and J usage is TRBJ2-1, with D tentatively TRBD2 (6 bases). This CDR3 contains 13 residues. V was trimmed by 5 bases and J by 7 bases, leaving 12 bases between them. Germline CDR1 reads LNHDA; CDR2 reads SQIVND (reference sequence). The covered CDR3 bases are TGTGCCAGTAGTGCGGGACTCCTTAATGAG. This sequence encodes CASSAGLLNE. The CDR3, in full, reads CASSAGLLNEQFF.

This clone was detected ten times or more. The observed sequence ends 3 residues before the CDR3 terminus, with the missing tail filled in from the germline J gene. The gene calls are TRBV19 and TRBJ2-2; 7 bases agree with TRBD2. This CDR3 is 16 amino acids long. Germline-derived CDR1 and CDR2 are LNHDA and SQIVND (reference sequence). V gave up 7 bases and J gave up 7 bases; unmatched junction bases: 15. The sequenced part of the CDR3 DNA is TGTGCCAGTATCTTAGGGACGGGGGGAAGCAGCGGGGAG. It yields the protein CASILGTGGSSGE. The full CDR3 protein is CASILGTGGSSGELFF.

This clone was counted ten times or more. The CDR3 end is not reached by the read, which stops 3 residues before it; the germline J gene fills it in. V is TRBV5-1 and J is TRBJ2-7; the match to TRBD2 covers 9 bases. CDR1 and CDR2 from the germline V gene are SGHRS and YFSETQ. The CDR3 has 15 residues. After removal of 2 bases from V and 2 bases from J, the junction contained 5 bases not matched to a gene. The CDR3 loop reads CASSFAAGGTYEQYF. Partial CDR3 DNA: TGCGCCAGCAGCTTCGCAGCGGGAGGAACCTACGAG.

This clone was observed many times. Read data end 3 residues before the CDR3 end; the end is taken from the germline J gene. The genes are TRBV18 and TRBJ2-3, with 11 bases identical to TRBD2. There are 17 residues in the CDR3. The J segment lost 2 bases and the V segment lost 3 bases, leaving 7 bases of the junction unmatched. CDR1 is KGHSH, CDR2 LQKENI, per germline. The CDR3 protein is CASSPDLAGGITDTQYF. Partial CDR3 DNA: TGTGCCAGCTCACCGGATCTAGCGGGGGGAATCACAGATACG.

This clone was detected many times. The CDR3 end lies 3 residues beyond the end of the read and is filled in from the germline J gene. The chain links TRBV7-2 to TRBJ1-1; a weak D match, TRBD1 (5 bases). Trimming cost V 4 bases and J 1 base, with 13 bases left between them. Germline V gives CDR1 SGHTA, CDR2 FQGNSA. This CDR3 is built from 15 residues. The covered CDR3 bases are TGTGCCAGCAGCTGGGTACAGGAGGCGAACACTGAA. It is translated as CASSWVQEANTE. The full CDR3 sequence reads CASSWVQEANTEAFF.

Ten or more counts support this clone. From the germline J gene comes the end of the CDR3, since the read stops 3 residues before it. The chain is built from TRBV20-1 and TRBJ1-5; the match to TRBD1 covers 9 bases. The CDR3 totals 18 residues. V shed 5 bases, J shed 9 bases, and the junction held 23 bases outside the gene matches. Germline V gene sequence: CDR1 DFQATT, CDR2 SNEGSKA (reference sequence). CDR3 DNA (partial): TGCAGTGCTGCCAACAGGGGGCGGTTAGTGCGATCAAGGGGGCCC. It yields the protein CSAANRGRLVRSRGP. The CDR3 in its entirety is CSAANRGRLVRSRGPQHF.

Only a few counts were recorded for this clone. The sequenced fragment ends 3 residues before the CDR3 boundary, so the rest is inferred from the germline J gene. This chain joins TRBV30 and TRBJ2-3; perhaps D is TRBD1 or TRBD2 (6 bases each). This CDR3 comprises 15 residues. With 2 bases removed from V and 1 base from J, the gap between germline ends came to 13 bases. CDR1 is GTSNPN and CDR2 is SVGIG in the germline V gene (reference sequence). This chain's CDR3 is CAWSWRGMGTDTQYF. CDR3 DNA (partial): TGTGCCTGGAGTTGGAGGGGGATGGGCACAGATACG.

Ten or more counts support this clone. The read ends 3 residues shy of where the CDR3 ends; the end is completed using the germline J gene. The J gene is TRBJ1-2, the V gene TRBV5-1; unclear D gene. Germline assignment: CDR1 SGHRS and CDR2 YFSETQ. This CDR3 has 14 amino acids. V was trimmed by 1 base and J by 1 base, leaving 8 bases between them. CDR3 DNA (partial): TGCGCCAGCAGCTTGACACCCCTTAACTATGGC. Encoded protein: CASSLTPLNYG. The CDR3 in its entirety is CASSLTPLNYGYTF.

This clone was detected many times. The sequence runs out 3 residues before the end of the CDR3; the remainder is reconstructed from the germline J gene. The chain joins TRBV20-1 to TRBJ1-6, with a possible D match to TRBD1 (6 bases). CDR3 length equals 15 residues. The germline CDR1 and CDR2 sequences are DFQATT and SNEGSKA (reference sequence). V was pared by 3 bases and J by 7 bases, with 16 bases between. CDR3 DNA (partial): TGCAGTGCTAGCAGAGATAGTACAGGGAATTCACCC. Translated, it gives CSASRDSTGNSP. In full, the CDR3 is CSASRDSTGNSPLHF.

This clone was seen a handful of times. The DNA read from the CDR3 is TGTGCCAGCAGCTCAACTCAGGGAAGTGGGCATGAG. Encoded protein: CASSSTQGSGHE. The entire CDR3 reads CASSSTQGSGHEQFF. V is TRBV11-1 and J is TRBJ2-1; D possibly corresponds to TRBD1 (5 bases). Coverage ceases 3 residues before the CDR3 finishes, and the germline J gene fills in the end. This CDR3 is built from 15 residues. CDR1 SGHAT and CDR2 FQDESV come from the germline V gene (reference sequence). Trimming stripped 4 bases from V and 8 bases from J, with 18 bases between.

This clone was seen at least ten times. CDR3 DNA, as far as it was read: TGTGCCGGCAGGACAGGGGGTGATACG. Amino acids: CAGRTGGDT. The CDR3, in full, reads CAGRTGGDTQYF. The V gene is TRBV18, the J gene TRBJ2-3; TRBD1 aligns across 10 bases. Read sequence stops 3 residues before the CDR3 end, and the germline J gene provides the missing end. V lost 11 bases and J lost 6; bases outside the gene matches: 5. The germline gives CDR1 KGHSH, CDR2 LQKENI. The CDR3 runs 12 residues.

This clone came up many times. Read coverage stops 3 residues before the CDR3 terminus; the germline J gene supplies the remainder. The V and J genes are TRBV5-1 and TRBJ1-5, with a weak D call TRBD1 (5 bases). With 2 bases removed from V and 0 bases from J, the gap between germline ends came to 6 bases. Germline loops: CDR1 SGHRS, CDR2 YFSETQ. The CDR3 covers 14 residues. CDR3 DNA, as far as it was read: TGCGCCAGCAGCTTAGACAGTAGCAATCAGCCC. It is translated as CASSLDSSNQP. The CDR3 reads in full as CASSLDSSNQPQHF.

This clone has ten or more counts. The CDR3 loop is CASSEIGLALRGTQYF. The CDR3 DNA, read in part, is TGTGCCAGCAGTGAAATCGGTCTAGCGTTACGGGGGACC. The chain carries TRBV2 and TRBJ2-5, with a tentative D call TRBD2 (6 bases). The CDR3 goes on 3 residues after the read ends, and that part is filled in from the germline J gene. Germline V gives CDR1 SNHLY, CDR2 FYNNEI. The CDR3 has 16 residues. The ends were cut back, 2 bases at V and 7 bases at J, with 20 bases in the middle.

There are many counts of this clone. Read sequence stops 3 residues before the CDR3 end, and the germline J gene provides the missing end. The V call is TRBV20-1, the J call TRBJ2-4; weak D call: TRBD1 (5 bases). This CDR3 has 15 residues. Germline-derived CDR1 and CDR2 are DFQATT and SNEGSKA (reference sequence). V shed 2 bases and J shed 2 bases, with 13 bases lying between them. CDR3 in amino acids: CSARQRQTPKNIQYF. The DNA read from the CDR3 is TGCAGTGCTAGACAAAGACAGACCCCCAAAAACATT.

This clone was recorded many times. The CDR3 extends 3 residues past the end of the read, so its final part is completed from the germline J gene. The chain couples TRBV19 to TRBJ1-6; TRBD1 matches 8 bases. The length of the CDR3 is 15 residues. J gave up 9 bases and V 5 bases, and 9 bases lay outside the gene matches. Germline CDR1 LNHDA, CDR2 SQIVND (reference sequence). The CDR3 loop is CASSPRTGWGSPLHF. The sequenced CDR3 bases are TGTGCCAGTAGTCCCCGGACAGGGTGGGGTTCACCC. The full variable domain, with the rest looked up from reference TRBV19 and TRBJ1-6, is DGGITQSPKYLFRKEGQNVTLSCEQNLNHDAMYWYRQDPGQGLRLIYYSQIVNDFQKGDIAEGYSVSREKKESFPLTVTSAQKNPTAFYLCASSPRTGWGSPLHFGNGTRLTVT.

This clone was seen at least ten times. The CDR3 end is not reached by the read, which stops 3 residues before it; the germline J gene fills it in. V and J are TRBV18 and TRBJ1-5; 10 bases are a match to TRBD1. Germline CDR1 and CDR2: KGHSH and LQKENI. With V trimmed by 4 bases and J by 0 bases, 9 bases remained unmatched. This CDR3 has 18 residues. The chain's CDR3 is CASSLAGTGEDSNQPQHF. Partial CDR3 DNA: TGTGCCAGCTCACTCGCCGGGACAGGGGAAGATAGCAATCAGCCC.

This clone was counted at least ten times. The read halts 3 residues ahead of the CDR3 end, with the missing end drawn from the germline J gene. The chain combines TRBV18 with TRBJ1-5, with TRBD1 identical over 11 bases. Germline CDR1 is KGHSH and CDR2 is LQKENI. Trimming took 8 bases from V and 6 from J; bases not matched to a gene: 6. The CDR3 loop spans 14 amino acids. CDR3 bases read: TGTGCCAGCGCGGACAGGGGGCTAGTTCAGCCC. Residues: CASADRGLVQP. The whole CDR3 region reads CASADRGLVQPQHF.

Points on this clone: The CDR3 extends 3 residues past the end of the read, so its final part is completed from the germline J gene. The genes are TRBV18 and TRBJ1-1; D is perhaps TRBD1 (5 bases). The CDR3 totals 14 residues. Trimming pared 6 bases from V and 5 bases from J, leaving 16 bases between. In germline, CDR1 is KGHSH, CDR2 LQKENI. The sequenced CDR3 bases are TGTGCCAGCTCGCCTCCAGAAGGGGTAACTGAA. Its translation: CASSPPEGVTE. The CDR3 as a whole reads CASSPPEGVTEAFF.